Below, 2 T cell receptor beta chains from the same sample are listed, as sequenced in a study of blood T cell repertoires in COVID-19. Assay: immunoSEQ multiplex PCR; the TCRdb copy retains only in-frame clones and omits some. The data contain about 300,000 clones, nearly 90% of them singletons. Sequenced material: PBMCs or T cells enriched from blood (not recorded which). These receptors were obtained from a woman in her fifties or sixties who had been exposed to COVID-19.

This clone has a handful of counts. The chain has TRBV4-1 and TRBJ2-3; 14 nucleotides agree with TRBD2. Germline V gene lookup returns CDR1 MGHRA and CDR2 YSYEKL. The ends lost 3 bases at V and 5 bases at J; junction bases unmatched: 4. The CDR3 is 16 residues long. DNA for the CDR3: TGCGCCAGCAGCCAGGGACTAGCGGGGGTGAAAGATACGCAGTATTTT. Its protein product is CASSQGLAGVKDTQYF.

The chain couples TRBV2 to TRBJ1-3; 7 bases fit TRBD1. The V segment lost 8 bases and the J segment 0 bases; nucleotides outside the gene matches: 4. The CDR3 consists of 14 residues. The V gene's germline CDR1 is SNHLY and CDR2 FYNNEI. This CDR3 is CASRDRTSGNTIYF. CDR3 coding DNA: TGTGCCAGCCGGGACAGAACCTCTGGAAACACCATATATTTT.